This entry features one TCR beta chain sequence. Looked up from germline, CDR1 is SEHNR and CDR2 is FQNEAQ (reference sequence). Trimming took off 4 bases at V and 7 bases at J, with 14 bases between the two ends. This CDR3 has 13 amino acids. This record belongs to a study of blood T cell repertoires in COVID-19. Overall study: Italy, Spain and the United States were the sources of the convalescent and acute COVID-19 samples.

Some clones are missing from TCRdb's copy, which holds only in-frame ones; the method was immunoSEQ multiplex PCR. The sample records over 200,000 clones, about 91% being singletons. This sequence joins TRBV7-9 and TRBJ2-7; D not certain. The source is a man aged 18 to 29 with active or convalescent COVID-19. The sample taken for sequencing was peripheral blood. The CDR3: CASSYSLPNEQYF. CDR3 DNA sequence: TGTGCCAGCAGCTACTCCCTCCCTAATGAGCAGTACTTC.